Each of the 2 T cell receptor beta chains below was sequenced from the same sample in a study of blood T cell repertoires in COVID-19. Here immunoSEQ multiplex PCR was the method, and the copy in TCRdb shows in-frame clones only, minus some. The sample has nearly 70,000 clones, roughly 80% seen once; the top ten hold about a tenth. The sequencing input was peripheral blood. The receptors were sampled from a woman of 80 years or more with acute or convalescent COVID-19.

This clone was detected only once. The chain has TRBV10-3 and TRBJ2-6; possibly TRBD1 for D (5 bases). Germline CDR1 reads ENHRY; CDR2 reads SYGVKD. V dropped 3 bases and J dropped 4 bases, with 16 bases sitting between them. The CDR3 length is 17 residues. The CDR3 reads CAISDPSPGKGANVLTF. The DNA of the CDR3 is TGTGCCATCAGTGATCCCTCGCCAGGGAAAGGGGCCAACGTCCTGACTTTC.

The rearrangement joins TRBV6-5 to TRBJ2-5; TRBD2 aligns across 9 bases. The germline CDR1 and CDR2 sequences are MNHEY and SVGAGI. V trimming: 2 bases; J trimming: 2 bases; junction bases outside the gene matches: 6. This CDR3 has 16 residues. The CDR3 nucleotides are TGTGCCAGCAGTTACGAGGTAGCGGGGGATCAAGAGACCCAGTACTTC. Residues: CASSYEVAGDQETQYF.